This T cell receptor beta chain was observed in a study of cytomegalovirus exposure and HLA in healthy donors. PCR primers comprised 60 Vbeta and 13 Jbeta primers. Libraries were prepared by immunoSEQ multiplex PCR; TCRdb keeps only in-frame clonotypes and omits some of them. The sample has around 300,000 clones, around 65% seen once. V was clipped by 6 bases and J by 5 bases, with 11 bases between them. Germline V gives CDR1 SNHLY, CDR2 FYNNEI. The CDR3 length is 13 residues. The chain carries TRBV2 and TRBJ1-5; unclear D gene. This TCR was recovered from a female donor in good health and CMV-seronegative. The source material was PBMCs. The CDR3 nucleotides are TGTGCCAGCAGGAGTGGTACGGATCAGCCCCAGCATTTT. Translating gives CASRSGTDQPQHF.